This paragraph reports one T cell receptor beta chain. Its recognized antigen is unknown. No qualities accompany the bases; no much larger clone lies one base away. Library generation was performed with the immunoSEQ multiplex PCR assay. The clones in this table, taken by TCRdb from immuneACCESS, are in-frame only. Not every clone is retained; where verified, under half of the shortfall comes from an unresolved V gene, and the cause of the rest is unknown. The table for this sample lists more than 1,000 clones; under 80% of them were counted only once. Jointly, the top ten make up roughly 8.5% of the sample. This record belongs to a study of T cell repertoires in chronic hepatitis B (dated by TCRdb to between 2019 and 2020). The sequenced sample was total CD8+ T cells from PBMCs. This TCR was sampled from a human donor with chronic hepatitis B virus infection.

The DNA reads as follows: TGTGCCACAGTAAAGAACGAGCAGTACTTC. This gives the protein CATVKNEQYF. The receptor chain draws on TRBV21-1 and TRBJ2-7; TRBD1, the table's D call, was not compared with the DNA. TRBV21-1 has pseudogene status. The CDR3 contains 10 residues, cysteine and phenylalanine counted. The read is trimmed to its CDR3 DNA, 30 bases read in frame from base 1.